Each of the 30 T cell receptor beta chains below was sequenced from the same sample in a study of blood T cells in healthy people across ages. The use of a sample-barcoded 5' primer and a J-beta primer mix characterized a second PCR of 7 to 11 cycles. One entry per CDR3 protein, called by TCRdb with MiXCR from the 5' RACE reads. The sample yields more than 800,000 distinct CDR3 sequences, less than 35% seen once. The specimen was blood. Receptor source: a woman older than 75 in good health.

The rearrangement uses TRBV6-2 or TRBV6-3 and TRBJ2-2, with D possibly being TRBD2 (5 bases). The germline V and J ends were trimmed by 0 bases and 6 bases, with 8 bases remaining between them. The CDR3 length is 14 residues. Germline lookup yields CDR1 MNHEY and CDR2 SVGEGT. The CDR3, as DNA: TGTGCCAGCAGTTACTCGAACGGGGCCGGGGAGCTGTTTTTT. It specifies CASSYSNGAGELFF.

This chain joins TRBV7-2 and TRBJ1-5; D is uncertain. The CDR3 is made up of 14 amino acids. Germline V gene lookup returns CDR1 SGHTA and CDR2 FQGNSA. The V and J ends lost 2 bases and 4 bases respectively, with 9 bases between them. This CDR3 is CASSLPQVNQPQHF. The DNA of the CDR3 is TGTGCCAGCAGCTTACCCCAGGTTAATCAGCCCCAGCATTTT.

This chain's CDR3 is CSASRPGAFSYEQYF. The CDR3 nucleotides are TGCAGTGCTAGTAGACCGGGGGCTTTCTCCTACGAGCAGTACTTC. The chain recombines TRBV20-1 with TRBJ2-7; D is perhaps TRBD1 or TRBD2 (6 bases each). Deletions cut 3 bases from V and 0 bases from J, with 15 bases between. Germline assignment: CDR1 DFQATT and CDR2 SNEGSKA (reference sequence). The length of the CDR3 is 15 residues.

This clonotype was seen repeatedly, ten times or more. This chain connects TRBV27 to TRBJ2-3; D possibly corresponds to TRBD2 (6 bases). Germline CDR1 and CDR2: MNHEY and SMNVEV (reference sequence). The CDR3 runs to 15 residues. The V gene lost 3 bases and the J gene lost 2 bases, with 12 bases spanning the gap. The CDR3 sequence: CASSFVGGSTDTQYF. Here the CDR3 DNA reads TGTGCCAGCAGTTTCGTGGGGGGATCCACAGATACGCAGTATTTT.

The CDR3 DNA follows: TGTGCCAGCTCACCAAGTAACGCGGTCCGAAGTGAAGCTTTCTTT. It specifies CASSPSNAVRSEAFF. The rearrangement joins TRBV18 to TRBJ1-1; no definite D call. The CDR3 is 15 amino acids. Between the trimmed V and J ends, which lost 2 bases and 7 bases, there was a span of 17 bases. Germline V gives CDR1 KGHSH, CDR2 LQKENI.

The J gene is TRBJ1-2, the V gene TRBV6-1; D uncertain. The CDR3 is 13 amino acids. CDR1 is MNHNS, CDR2 SASEGT, per germline. V was cut by 6 bases and J by 7 bases, with 15 bases left in between. Here the CDR3 DNA reads TGTGCCAGCAGCGTTAGGGATCAGCTTGGCTACACCTTC. Its protein product is CASSVRDQLGYTF.

The J gene is TRBJ2-7, the V gene TRBV18; TRBD1 matches 8 bases. The last part of the DNA fits TRBJ2-5 better; the J call may be wrong. CDR3 length equals 15 residues. Germline CDR1 is KGHSH and CDR2 is LQKENI. The CDR3 sequence: CASSPSRTGRETQYF. The CDR3 DNA is TGTGCCAGCTCACCAAGTCGGACAGGGCGAGAGACCCAGTACTTC.

This clonotype was picked up many times. The chain combines TRBV6-5 with TRBJ1-2; D perhaps matches TRBD1 (5 bases). This CDR3 contains 15 residues. Germline-derived CDR1 and CDR2 are MNHEY and SVGAGI. The V end was cut by 6 bases, the J end by 6 bases, with 20 bases between. This CDR3 is CASSLLGVRGNGYTF. The CDR3 DNA reads as TGTGCCAGCAGCCTCCTGGGGGTACGAGGCAATGGCTACACCTTC.

This clonotype was seen only a few times. The V gene is TRBV7-9, the J gene TRBJ1-5; D gene ambiguous. The V gene lost 2 bases and the J gene lost 9 bases, with 11 bases spanning the gap. The CDR3 is 13 residues long. Germline V lookup: CDR1 SEHNR, CDR2 FQNEAQ (reference sequence). The CDR3 here is CASSLNSNPPQHF. The CDR3 region has the DNA TGTGCCAGCAGCTTAAACAGTAACCCGCCCCAGCATTTT.

The rearrangement uses TRBV12-1 and TRBJ2-6; the table calls TRBD1, which could not be checked here. TRBV12-1 is reported as a pseudogene. CDR3 length: 19 amino acids. CDR3 in amino acids: CASSFAWDRRNSGANVLTF. The CDR3 bases are TGTGCCAGCAGCTTTGCTTGGGACAGGAGAAACTCTGGGGCCAACGTCCTGACTTTC.

This clonotype occurred a few times. The gene calls are TRBV7-9 and TRBJ1-1; D might be TRBD1 (6 bases). The CDR3 loop spans 14 amino acids. Germline CDR1 and CDR2: SEHNR and FQNEAQ (reference sequence). Trimming took off 6 bases at V and 1 base at J, with 12 bases between the two ends. In nucleotides, the CDR3 is TGTGCCAGCAGTAGGGCAGGGGAGAACACTGAAGCTTTCTTT. This translates into CASSRAGENTEAFF.

A single count supports this clonotype. J is TRBJ1-2 and V is TRBV29-1; D ambiguous. Germline loops: CDR1 SQVTM, CDR2 ANQGSEA. The CDR3 extends over 12 amino acids. V was trimmed by 3 bases and J by 1 base, leaving 6 bases between them. The CDR3 nucleotides are TGCAGCGTTGATGGCTATAACTATGGCTACACCTTC. Translating gives CSVDGYNYGYTF.

V is TRBV28 and J is TRBJ1-5, with no clear D. The CDR3 contains 16 residues. CDR1 is MDHEN and CDR2 is SYDVKM in the germline V gene. V lost 3 bases and J lost 2, with 14 bases in between. CDR3 region: CASSLTGSRGNQPQHF. The DNA of the CDR3 is TGTGCCAGCAGTTTGACGGGGTCTAGGGGCAATCAGCCCCAGCATTTT.

J is TRBJ1-2 and V is TRBV6-5, with D possibly being TRBD1 (5 bases). V lost 4 bases to trimming and J lost 9 bases, with 18 bases between them. The V gene's germline CDR1 is MNHEY and CDR2 SVGAGI. The CDR3 sequence is 14 residues long. CDR3 nucleotide sequence: TGTGCCAGCAGTTGCTCTTCCGGGGCAGGGAGCTACACCTTC. It translates to CASSCSSGAGSYTF.

This clonotype was observed a few times. This sequence joins TRBV5-1 and TRBJ2-5; D is uncertain. V dropped 0 bases and J dropped 1 base, with 10 bases sitting between them. In germline, CDR1 is SGHRS, CDR2 YFSETQ. The CDR3 covers 15 residues. The chain's CDR3 is CASSLGVGIQETQYF. As DNA, the CDR3 is TGCGCCAGCAGCTTGGGCGTGGGGATCCAAGAGACCCAGTACTTC.

Remarks on this clonotype: It may be a read error: a sequence one base away is much more abundant. This chain links TRBV7-2 with TRBJ2-1; D may match TRBD1 or TRBD2 (5 bases each). CDR1 and CDR2 (germline): SGHTA, FQGNSA. This CDR3 spans 16 amino acids. V was pared by 5 bases and J by 3 bases, with 17 bases between. The CDR3 DNA follows: TGTGCCAGCAGCATTCAGGGATTGGGAGTCTACAATGAGCAGTTCTTC. It encodes CASSIQGLGVYNEQFF.

The table lists this clonotype with many counts. The rearrangement links TRBV30 to TRBJ2-7, with D tentatively TRBD1 or TRBD2 (5 bases each). This CDR3 contains 13 residues. V was cut by 1 base and J by 9 bases, with 16 bases left in between. CDR1 GTSNPN and CDR2 SVGIG come from the germline V gene (reference sequence). CDR3 DNA: TGTGCCTGGAGTGAGACCCCTGGGACGCCGCAGTACTTC. The encoded protein is CAWSETPGTPQYF.

This clonotype was observed at least ten times. The genes are TRBV11-2 and TRBJ2-3; D not resolved. The germline V and J ends were trimmed by 4 bases and 2 bases, with 7 bases remaining between them. CDR3 length: 13 residues. Germline V lookup: CDR1 SGHAT, CDR2 FQNNGV. CDR3 sequence: CASSSFLTDTQYF. The DNA of the CDR3 is TGTGCCAGCAGCTCCTTCCTCACAGATACGCAGTATTTT.

This clonotype was seen repeatedly, ten times or more. V usage is TRBV15 and J usage is TRBJ2-7; 8 bases agree with TRBD2. J was trimmed by 0 bases and V by 2 bases; bases with no gene match: 6. The CDR3 has 16 residues. CDR1 and CDR2 (germline): LNHNV, YYDKDF (reference sequence). The CDR3 sequence is CATSRSGGGSSYEQYF. The DNA of the CDR3 is TGTGCCACCAGCAGATCTGGCGGGGGGAGCTCCTACGAGCAGTACTTC.

On this clonotype: A much larger clone is a single base away; this may be a read error. The rearrangement links TRBV28 to TRBJ1-2, with a tentative D call TRBD1 (5 bases). Per germline, CDR1 MDHEN and CDR2 SYDVKM. This CDR3 spans 13 amino acids. In nucleotides, the CDR3 is TGTGCCAGCGGGGCGGGACCTAACTATGGCCACACCTTC. This codes for CASGAGPNYGHTF.

In its sample, this clonotype was seen a few times. The chain links TRBV12-3 or TRBV12-4 to TRBJ2-3; 11 bases are shared with TRBD1. This CDR3 region has 14 residues. Trimming at V came to 10 bases and at J to 3 bases, leaving 6 bases not matched to a gene. CDR3 DNA sequence: TGTGCCACAACGGGGACAGGGGGGACAGATACGCAGTATTTT. Its translation: CATTGTGGTDTQYF.

The genes are TRBV18 and TRBJ1-6; D is unclear. V lost 3 bases and J 8 bases, leaving 2 bases between the germline ends. CDR3 size: 11 residues. Germline CDR1 reads KGHSH; CDR2 reads LQKENI. Written as DNA, the CDR3 is TGTGCCAGCTCACCTTATTCACCCCTCCACTTT. This sequence encodes CASSPYSPLHF.

This clonotype was counted at least ten times. The chain couples TRBV9 to TRBJ2-5; tentatively, D is TRBD1 (7 bases). V gave up 0 bases and J gave up 5 bases, with 17 bases separating them. From germline, CDR1 is SGDLS and CDR2 YYNGEE. The CDR3 is 16 residues long. The chain's CDR3 is CASSVGATGAGETQYF. The CDR3, as DNA: TGTGCCAGCAGCGTAGGGGCCACAGGGGCGGGGGAGACCCAGTACTTC.

The sample holds many counts of this clonotype. The gene calls are TRBV20-1 and TRBJ2-3; 10 bases are a match to TRBD1. Trimming cost V 3 bases and J 5 bases; bases outside gene matches: 8. From germline, CDR1 is DFQATT and CDR2 SNEGSKA (reference sequence). This CDR3 comprises 15 residues. The CDR3 here is CSASSRQGAEDTQYF. The CDR3 coding sequence is TGCAGTGCTAGCTCTCGACAGGGGGCGGAAGATACGCAGTATTTT.

About this clonotype itself: A much larger clone sits a single nucleotide away, making a read error possible. The V and J genes are TRBV15 and TRBJ2-1; the match to TRBD1 covers 7 bases. The length of the CDR3 is 15 residues. Per germline, CDR1 LNHNV and CDR2 YYDKDF (reference sequence). CDR3 DNA sequence: TGTGCCACCAGCGCACTCGGGACAGTGAACAATGAGCAGGTCTTC. Amino acids: CATSALGTVNNEQVF.

Notes on this clonotype: A much larger clone differs from this one at a single base, so this may be a read error. The rearrangement links TRBV6-1 to TRBJ2-5; no firm D call. Germline lookup yields CDR1 MNHNS and CDR2 SASEGT. The CDR3 sequence is 13 residues long. Trimming took off 2 bases at V and 11 bases at J, with 15 bases between the two ends. In nucleotides, the CDR3 is TGTGCCAGCAGTGAACTGGGCTTCAATGAGCAGTACTTC. Its translation: CASSELGFNEQYF.

The rearrangement joins TRBV29-1 to TRBJ1-1; a possible D gene is TRBD1 (5 bases). The CDR3 extends over 12 amino acids. In germline, CDR1 is SQVTM, CDR2 ANQGSEA. V was pared by 4 bases and J by 1 base, with 7 bases between. CDR3 protein: CSVGQSNTEAFF. CDR3 nucleotide sequence: TGCAGCGTTGGACAGTCGAACACTGAAGCTTTCTTT. The full variable domain, rest sourced from reference TRBV29-1 and TRBJ1-1, is SAVISQKPSRDICQRGTSLTIQCQVDSQVTMMFWYRQQPGQSLTLIATANQGSEATYESGFVIDKFPISRPNLTFSTLTVSNMSPEDSSIYLCSVGQSNTEAFFGQGTRLTVV.

The chain links TRBV4-1 to TRBJ2-6, with D possibly TRBD1 on 5 matching bases. CDR3 length equals 18 residues. V was clipped by 1 base and J by 1 base, with 14 bases between them. Germline loops: CDR1 MGHRA, CDR2 YSYEKL. CDR3 sequence (DNA): TGCGCCAGCAGCCAAGTGGACATGGGGATATCTGGGGCCAACGTCCTGACTTTC. Protein: CASSQVDMGISGANVLTF.

Concerning this clonotype: At one boundary the junction diverges from the germline segment, which might be a read error. The rearrangement joins TRBV10-2 to TRBJ1-2; D not resolved. Germline CDR1 reads WSHSY; CDR2 reads SAAADI. This CDR3 is 13 amino acids long. CDR3 residues: CASSSARRYGYTF. The CDR3 DNA sequence: TGTGCCAGCAGTTCGGCAAGGCGCTATGGCTACACCTTC.

This clonotype has at least ten counts. This chain joins TRBV6-5 and TRBJ1-2; D unclear. Germline CDR1 and CDR2: MNHEY and SVGAGI. Trimming shortened V by 2 bases and J by 5 bases, and 12 bases separated the two germline ends. This CDR3 comprises 14 residues. CDR3 sequence: CASSYGVGVYGYTF. For the CDR3, the DNA is TGTGCCAGCAGTTACGGGGTCGGCGTGTATGGCTACACCTTC.